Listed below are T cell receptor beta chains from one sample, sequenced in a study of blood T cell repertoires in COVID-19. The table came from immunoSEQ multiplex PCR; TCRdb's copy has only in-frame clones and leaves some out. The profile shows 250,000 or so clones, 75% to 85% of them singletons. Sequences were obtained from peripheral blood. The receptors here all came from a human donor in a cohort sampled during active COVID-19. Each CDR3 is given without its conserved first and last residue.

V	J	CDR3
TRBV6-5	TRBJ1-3	ASSYRGNAGNTIY
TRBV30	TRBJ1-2	AWRRTGGDGYT
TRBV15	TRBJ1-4	ATSRVRDSPNEKLF
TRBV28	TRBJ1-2	ASSLGGDGYGYT
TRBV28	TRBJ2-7	ASSRMPSGRAGYEQY
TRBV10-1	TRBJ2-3	ASSESIDRGHTQY
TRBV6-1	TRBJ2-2	ASSEQGIAGELF
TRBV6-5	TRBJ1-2	ASSYDTGGNYGYT
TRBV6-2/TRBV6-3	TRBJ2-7	ASSKPTGYEQY
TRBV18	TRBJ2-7	ASSPPSHPYEQY
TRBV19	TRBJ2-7	ASSIGGSAWEQY
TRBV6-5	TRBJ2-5	ASSRGRQPQETQY
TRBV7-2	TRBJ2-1	ASSLGRVAGYSYNEQF
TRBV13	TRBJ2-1	ASSQFSLGGDTHNEQF
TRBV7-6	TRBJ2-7	ASSSDSSYEQY
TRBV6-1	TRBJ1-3	ASSGAGNTIY
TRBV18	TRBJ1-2	ASSPAQGEQGYT
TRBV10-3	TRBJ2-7	AISEGDRGHEQY
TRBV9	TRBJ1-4	ASSPLQGREGEKLF
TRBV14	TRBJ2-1	ARRGTGFTWTYNEQF
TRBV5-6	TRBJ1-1	ASSIVYSRATEAF
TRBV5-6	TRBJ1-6	ASSPPGTGLNSPLH
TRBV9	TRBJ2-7	ASSVVSGSGGEQY
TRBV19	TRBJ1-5	ASRESNQPQH
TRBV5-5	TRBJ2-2	ASSLGPAVTGELF
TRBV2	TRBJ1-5	ASSLNFNQPQH
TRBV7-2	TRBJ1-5	ASSSENRGDQPQH
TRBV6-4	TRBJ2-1	ASSRTSGSFSYNEQF
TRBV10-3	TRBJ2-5	AISDGLSEETQY
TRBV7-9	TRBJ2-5	ASSLDGGATIQETQY
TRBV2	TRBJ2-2	ASIPEYTGELF
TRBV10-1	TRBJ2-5	ASSRGDQETQY
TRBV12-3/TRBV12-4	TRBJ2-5	ASGGEEETQY
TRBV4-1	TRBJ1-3	ASSQDPPGAGNTIY
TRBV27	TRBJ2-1	ASSTTGTGGVQF
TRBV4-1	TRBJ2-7	ASSQVISGSYEQY
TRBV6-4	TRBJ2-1	ASSTKQGSEQF
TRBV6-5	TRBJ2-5	ASSLQGWETQY
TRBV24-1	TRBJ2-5	ATSDFLEQETQY
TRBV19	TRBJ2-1	ASSIDQGLYNEQF
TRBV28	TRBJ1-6	ASSLGRGLTSSPLH
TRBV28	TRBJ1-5	ASSSKTGFGDQPQH
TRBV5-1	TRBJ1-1	ASSIKKGVKTEAF
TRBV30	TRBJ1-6	AWSGQGTPLH
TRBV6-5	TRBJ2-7	ASIRDTYEQY
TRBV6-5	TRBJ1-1	ASSYSHETEAF
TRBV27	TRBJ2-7	ASSLSAGLYEQY
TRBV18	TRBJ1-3	ASSPGLGTGNTIY
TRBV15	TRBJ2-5	ATSMTKGAGWETQY
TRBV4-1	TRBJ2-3	ASSPYSGRVVTDTQY
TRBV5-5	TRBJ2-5	ASSSRLSEETQY
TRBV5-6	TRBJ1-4	ASSLGQFATNEKLF
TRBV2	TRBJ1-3	ASSVQTGGNTIY